The T cell receptor beta chain described here comes from a study of T cell responses to AZD1222 COVID-19 vaccine. The V end was cut by 4 bases, the J end by 1 base, with 11 bases between. The germline gives CDR1 MNHEY, CDR2 SVGAGI. The CDR3 runs 14 residues. The protocol was immunoSEQ multiplex PCR, while the TCRdb copy is restricted to in-frame clones and leaves out a portion. This table holds 100,000 to 120,000 clones, about four fifths found once. The sample here was peripheral blood, taken on day 0 of AZD1222 vaccination. The clonotype was recovered from an adult in good health. The rearrangement uses TRBV6-5 and TRBJ2-7; D remains unclear. The CDR3 sequence: CASSFRAFSYEQYF. The CDR3 DNA is TGTGCCAGCAGTTTCCGGGCCTTTTCCTACGAGCAGTACTTC.